The next 8 T cell receptor beta chains were all read from a single sample in a study of T cell responses to AZD1222 COVID-19 vaccine (dated by TCRdb to the early 2020s). The sample's time point, from its label and the paper: baseline before first vaccination. The protocol used for the library was the immunoSEQ multiplex PCR assay. TCRdb mirrors the immuneACCESS table, restricted to in-frame sequences. Some clones are absent from its copies; in checked studies, under half trace to an unresolved V gene, and the reason for the others is unknown. The sample table shows approximately 160,000 clones, and roughly 89% are seen once. The ten largest clones take up about 4.6% of the sample. The specimen comprised peripheral blood, sampled on day 0 of AZD1222 vaccination. These receptors all come from an adult in good health.

The V gene is TRBV24-1, the J gene TRBJ2-2, with 7 bases lining up with TRBD1. V shed 7 bases, J shed 3 bases, and the junction held 10 bases outside the gene matches. Germline assignment: CDR1 KGHDR and CDR2 SFDVKD. CDR3 length: 16 residues. This chain's CDR3 is CATSEFTGADTGELFF. The DNA of the CDR3 is TGTGCCACCAGCGAATTCACAGGGGCCGACACCGGGGAGCTGTTTTTT.

The V gene is TRBV24-1, the J gene TRBJ2-2, with TRBD1 matching 7 bases. V gave up 12 bases and J gave up 4 bases; unmatched junction bases: 7. There are 13 residues in the CDR3. CDR1 and CDR2 (germline): KGHDR, SFDVKD. CDR3 amino acids: CASRQGGTGELFF. CDR3 bases: TGTGCCTCGCGACAGGGCGGCACCGGGGAGCTGTTTTTT.

The CDR3 DNA reads as TGTGCCTGGAGTGTACAAGTGAACACTGAAGCTTTCTTT. It encodes CAWSVQVNTEAFF. The chain is built from TRBV30 and TRBJ1-1, with unresolved D. Germline V gene lookup returns CDR1 GTSNPN and CDR2 SVGIG (reference sequence). This CDR3 comprises 13 residues. The ends were cut back, 0 bases at V and 0 bases at J, with 5 bases in the middle.

The CDR3 sequence: CSVSTGRGMNTEAFF. The CDR3 DNA follows: TGCAGCGTTTCGACTGGACGGGGGATGAACACTGAAGCTTTCTTT. This sequence joins TRBV29-1 and TRBJ1-1; maybe TRBD1 (5 bases). From germline, CDR1 is SQVTM and CDR2 ANQGSEA. V was shortened by 5 bases and J by 0 bases, with 16 bases between the two germline ends. The CDR3 covers 15 residues.

The V gene is TRBV19, the J gene TRBJ1-4; 8 positions agree with TRBD1. The CDR3 length is 15 residues. The ends lost 8 bases at V and 8 bases at J; junction bases unmatched: 13. Germline V gene lookup returns CDR1 LNHDA and CDR2 SQIVND (reference sequence). CDR3 residues: CASRQGFILGEKLFF. CDR3 coding DNA: TGTGCCAGTCGACAGGGGTTTATCCTAGGGGAAAAACTGTTTTTT.

CDR3: CASSQDLREREGSYEQYF. CDR3 bases: TGCGCCAGCAGCCAAGATCTTAGGGAGCGGGAGGGCTCCTACGAGCAGTACTTC. J is TRBJ2-7 and V is TRBV4-3, with TRBD2 identical over 10 bases. This CDR3 contains 18 residues. Trimming removed 0 bases from V and 0 bases from J; junction bases left unmatched: 8. Germline V gives CDR1 LGHNA, CDR2 YSLEER.

The CDR3 spells CASSQNIREAFF. DNA of the CDR3: TGTGCCAGCAGCCAAAACATCCGGGAAGCTTTCTTT. The chain links TRBV3-1 (or the pseudogene TRBV3-2) to TRBJ1-1; D remains ambiguous. The CDR3 covers 12 residues. Between the trimmed V and J ends, which lost 2 bases and 8 bases, there was a span of 9 bases. Looked up from germline, CDR1 is LGHDT and CDR2 is YNNKEL (reference sequence).

The chain couples TRBV5-6 to TRBJ2-7; 9 nucleotides align to TRBD2. The CDR3 has 16 amino acids. Trimming took 0 bases from V and 4 from J; bases not matched to a gene: 8. Germline V gene lookup returns CDR1 SGHDT and CDR2 YYEEEE. CDR3 amino acids: CASSLGRGRAGYEQYF. The CDR3, as DNA: TGTGCCAGCAGCTTGGGCCGCGGGAGGGCCGGATACGAGCAGTACTTC.